This TCR beta chain was observed in a study of T cell responses to AZD1222 COVID-19 vaccine. Assay used: immunoSEQ multiplex PCR; TCRdb lists only in-frame clones, some missing. The table lists roughly 100,000 clones, about nine tenths of them singletons. The CDR3 is made up of 14 amino acids. Germline values: CDR1 SGHAT, CDR2 FQNNGV. Trimming took 5 bases from V and 7 from J; bases not matched to a gene: 7. This receptor was taken from an adult in good health. The rearrangement uses TRBV11-2 and TRBJ1-4, with 7 bases fitting TRBD1. The sample here was peripheral blood, taken on day 0 of AZD1222 vaccination. The CDR3 region has the DNA TGTGCCAGCAGCCCAGGGGGGAGAAGTGAAAAACTGTTTTTT. The encoded protein is CASSPGGRSEKLFF.